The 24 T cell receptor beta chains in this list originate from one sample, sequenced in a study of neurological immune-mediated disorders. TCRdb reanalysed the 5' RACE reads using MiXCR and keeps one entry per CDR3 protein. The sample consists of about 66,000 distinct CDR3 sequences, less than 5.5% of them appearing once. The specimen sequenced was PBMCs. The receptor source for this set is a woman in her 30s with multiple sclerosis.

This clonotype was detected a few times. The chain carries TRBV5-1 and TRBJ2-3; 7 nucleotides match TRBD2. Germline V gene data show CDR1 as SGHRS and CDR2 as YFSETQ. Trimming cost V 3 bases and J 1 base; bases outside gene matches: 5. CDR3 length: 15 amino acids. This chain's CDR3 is CASSSGLLGTDTQYF. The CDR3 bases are TGCGCCAGCAGCTCGGGACTACTCGGCACAGATACGCAGTATTTT.

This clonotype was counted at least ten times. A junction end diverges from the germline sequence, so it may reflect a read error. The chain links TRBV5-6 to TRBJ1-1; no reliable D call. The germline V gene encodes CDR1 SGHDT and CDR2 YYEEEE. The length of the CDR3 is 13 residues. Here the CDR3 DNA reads TGCGCCAGCAGCCTAGGGATTAACACTGAAGCTTTCTTT. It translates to CASSLGINTEAFF.

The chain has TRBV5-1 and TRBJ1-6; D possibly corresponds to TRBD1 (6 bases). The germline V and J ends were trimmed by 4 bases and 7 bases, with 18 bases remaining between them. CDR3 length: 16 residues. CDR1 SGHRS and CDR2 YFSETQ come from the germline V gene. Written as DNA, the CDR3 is TGCGCCAGCAGCCCATCGGGGGGGCGCATGAATTCACCCCTCCACTTT. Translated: CASSPSGGRMNSPLHF.

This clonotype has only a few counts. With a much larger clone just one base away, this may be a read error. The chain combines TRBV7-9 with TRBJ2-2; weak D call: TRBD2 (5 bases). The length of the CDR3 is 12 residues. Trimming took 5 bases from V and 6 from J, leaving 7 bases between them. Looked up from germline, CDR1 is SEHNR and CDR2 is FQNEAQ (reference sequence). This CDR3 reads CASSLSAGELFF. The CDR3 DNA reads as TGTGCCAGCAGCCTTAGCGCCGGGGAGCTGTTTTTT.

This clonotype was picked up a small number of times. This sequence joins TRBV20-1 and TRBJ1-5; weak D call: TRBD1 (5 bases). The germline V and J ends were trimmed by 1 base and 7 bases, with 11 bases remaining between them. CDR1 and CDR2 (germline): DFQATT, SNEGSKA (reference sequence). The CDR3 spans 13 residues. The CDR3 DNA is TGCAGTGCTAGAGCCAGGGATAGACAGCCCCAGCATTTT. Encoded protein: CSARARDRQPQHF.

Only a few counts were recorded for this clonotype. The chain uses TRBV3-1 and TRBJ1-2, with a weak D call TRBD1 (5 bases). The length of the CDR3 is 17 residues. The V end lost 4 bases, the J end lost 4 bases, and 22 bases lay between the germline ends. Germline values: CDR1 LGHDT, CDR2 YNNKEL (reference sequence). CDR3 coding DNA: TGTGCCAGCAGCCCATCCGGAGGGACTTCCTTCTTCTATGGCTACACCTTC. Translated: CASSPSGGTSFFYGYTF.

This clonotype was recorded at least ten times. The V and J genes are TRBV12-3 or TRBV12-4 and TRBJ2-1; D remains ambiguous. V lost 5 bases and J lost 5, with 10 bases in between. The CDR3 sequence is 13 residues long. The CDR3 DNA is TGTGCCAGCAGTACCGAAATGGACAATGAGCAGTTCTTC. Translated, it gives CASSTEMDNEQFF.

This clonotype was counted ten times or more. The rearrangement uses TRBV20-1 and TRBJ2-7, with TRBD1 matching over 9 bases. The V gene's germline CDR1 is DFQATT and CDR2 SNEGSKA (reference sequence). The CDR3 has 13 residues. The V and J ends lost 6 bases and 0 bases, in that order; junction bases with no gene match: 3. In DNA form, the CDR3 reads TGCAGTGCGGGGACAGGGAACTCCTACGAGCAGTACTTC. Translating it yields CSAGTGNSYEQYF.

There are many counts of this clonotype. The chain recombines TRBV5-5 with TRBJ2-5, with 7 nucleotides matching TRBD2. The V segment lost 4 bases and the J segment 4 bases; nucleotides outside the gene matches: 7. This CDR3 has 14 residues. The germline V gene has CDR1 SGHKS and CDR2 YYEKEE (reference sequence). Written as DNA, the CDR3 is TGTGCCAGCAGCCCCCAAGGGAGGGTAGAGACCCAGTACTTC. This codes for CASSPQGRVETQYF.

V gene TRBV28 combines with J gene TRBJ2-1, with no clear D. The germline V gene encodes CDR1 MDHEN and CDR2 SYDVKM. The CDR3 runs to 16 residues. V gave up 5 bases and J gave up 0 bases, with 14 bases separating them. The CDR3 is CASSTLDESSYNEQFF. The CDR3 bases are TGTGCCAGCAGTACATTGGATGAGAGCTCCTACAATGAGCAGTTCTTC.

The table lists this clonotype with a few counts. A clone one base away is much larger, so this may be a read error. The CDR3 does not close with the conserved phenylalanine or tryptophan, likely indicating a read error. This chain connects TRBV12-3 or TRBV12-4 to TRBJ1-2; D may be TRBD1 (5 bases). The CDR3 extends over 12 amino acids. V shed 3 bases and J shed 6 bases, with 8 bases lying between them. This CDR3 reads CASSLGGNGYTI. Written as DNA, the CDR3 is TGTGCCAGCAGTTTGGGGGGGAATGGCTACACCATC.

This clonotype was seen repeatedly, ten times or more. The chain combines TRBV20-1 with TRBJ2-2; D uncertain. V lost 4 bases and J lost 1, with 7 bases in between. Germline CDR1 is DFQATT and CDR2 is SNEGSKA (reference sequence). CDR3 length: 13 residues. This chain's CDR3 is CSAIRGNTGELFF. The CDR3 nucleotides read TGCAGTGCTATCCGAGGGAACACCGGGGAGCTGTTTTTT.

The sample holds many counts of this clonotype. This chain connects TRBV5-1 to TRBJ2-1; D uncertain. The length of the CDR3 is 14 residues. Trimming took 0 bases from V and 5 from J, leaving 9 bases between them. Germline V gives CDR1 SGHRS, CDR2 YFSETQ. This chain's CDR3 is CASSLVTRDNEQFF. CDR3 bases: TGCGCCAGCAGCTTGGTTACCCGAGACAATGAGCAGTTCTTC. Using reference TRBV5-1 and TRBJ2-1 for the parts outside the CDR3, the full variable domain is KAGVTQTPRYLIKTRGQQVTLSCSPISGHRSVSWYQQTPGQGLQFLFEYFSETQRNKGNFPGRFSGRQFSNSRSEMNVSTLELGDSALYLCASSLVTRDNEQFFGPGTRLTVL.

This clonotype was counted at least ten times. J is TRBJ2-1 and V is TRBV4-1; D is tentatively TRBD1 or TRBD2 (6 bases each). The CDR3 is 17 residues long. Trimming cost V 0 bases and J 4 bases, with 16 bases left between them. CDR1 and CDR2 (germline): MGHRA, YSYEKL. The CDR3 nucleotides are TGCGCCAGCAGCCAAGATCTCAGGAGGGACAAATACAATGAGCAGTTCTTC. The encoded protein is CASSQDLRRDKYNEQFF.

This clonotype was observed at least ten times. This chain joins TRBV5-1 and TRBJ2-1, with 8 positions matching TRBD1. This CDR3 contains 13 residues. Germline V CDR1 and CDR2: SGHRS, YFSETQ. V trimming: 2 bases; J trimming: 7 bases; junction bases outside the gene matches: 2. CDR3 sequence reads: CASSLQGGNEQFF. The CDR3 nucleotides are TGCGCCAGCAGCTTACAGGGGGGAAATGAGCAGTTCTTC.

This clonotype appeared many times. CDR3 in amino acids: CASSQADRGNTGELFF. The CDR3 coding sequence is TGTGCCAGCAGCCAAGCGGACAGGGGAAACACCGGGGAGCTGTTTTTT. The chain employs TRBV4-2 and TRBJ2-2; TRBD1 matches 9 bases. Germline loops: CDR1 LGHNA, CDR2 YNFKEQ. This CDR3 region has 16 residues. The junction had 2 bases not matched to a gene; V was cut back by 1 base and J by 2 bases.

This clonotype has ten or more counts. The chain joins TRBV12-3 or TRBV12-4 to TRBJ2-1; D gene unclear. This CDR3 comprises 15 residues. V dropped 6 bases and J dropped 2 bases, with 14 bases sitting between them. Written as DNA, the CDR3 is TGTGCCAGCAGCACTACTCTCCCCCCCTACAATGAGCAGTTCTTC. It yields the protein CASSTTLPPYNEQFF.

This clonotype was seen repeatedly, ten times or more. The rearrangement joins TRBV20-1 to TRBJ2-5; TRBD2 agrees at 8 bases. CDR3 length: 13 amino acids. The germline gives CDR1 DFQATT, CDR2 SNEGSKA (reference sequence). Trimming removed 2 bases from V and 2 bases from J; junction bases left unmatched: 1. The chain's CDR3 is CSARPGGQETQYF. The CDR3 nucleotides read TGCAGTGCTAGACCGGGGGGGCAAGAGACCCAGTACTTC.

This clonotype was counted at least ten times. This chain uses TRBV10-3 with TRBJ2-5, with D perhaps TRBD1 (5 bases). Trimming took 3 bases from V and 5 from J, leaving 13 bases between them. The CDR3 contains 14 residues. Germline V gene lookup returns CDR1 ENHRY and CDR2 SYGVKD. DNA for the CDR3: TGTGCCATCAGTGACAGGGCCCTCGGGGAGACCCAGTACTTC. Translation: CAISDRALGETQYF.

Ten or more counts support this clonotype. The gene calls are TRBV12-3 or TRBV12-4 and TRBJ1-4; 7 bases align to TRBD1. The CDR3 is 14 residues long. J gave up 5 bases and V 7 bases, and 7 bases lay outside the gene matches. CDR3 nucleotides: TGTGCCAGCACCAGGACAGGTTGGAATGAAAAACTGTTTTTT. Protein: CASTRTGWNEKLFF.

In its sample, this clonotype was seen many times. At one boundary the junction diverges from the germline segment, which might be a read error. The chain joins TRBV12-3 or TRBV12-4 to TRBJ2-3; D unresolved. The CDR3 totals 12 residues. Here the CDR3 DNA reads TGTGCCAGCAGCCGAAGCAGAGATACGCAGTATTTT. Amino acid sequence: CASSRSRDTQYF.

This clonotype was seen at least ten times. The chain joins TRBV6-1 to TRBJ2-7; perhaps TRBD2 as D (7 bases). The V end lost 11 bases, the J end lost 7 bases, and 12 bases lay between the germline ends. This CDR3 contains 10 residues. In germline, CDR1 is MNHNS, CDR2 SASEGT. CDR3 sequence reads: CAGGAREQYF. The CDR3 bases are TGTGCCGGGGGGGCGCGGGAGCAGTACTTC.

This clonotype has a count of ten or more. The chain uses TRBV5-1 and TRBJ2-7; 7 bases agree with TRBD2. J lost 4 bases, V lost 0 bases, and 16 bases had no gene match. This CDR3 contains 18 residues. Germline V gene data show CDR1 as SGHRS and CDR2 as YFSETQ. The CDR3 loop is CASSLAWASGRRFYEQYF. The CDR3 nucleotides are TGCGCCAGCAGCTTGGCCTGGGCTAGCGGACGACGATTTTACGAGCAGTACTTC.

CDR3 bases: TGCGCCAGCAGCTTGGTGACGGTTCCCCGGCCGTACAATGAGCAGTTCTTC. Its protein is CASSLVTVPRPYNEQFF. The J gene is TRBJ2-1, the V gene TRBV5-1; D is ambiguous. The CDR3 is 17 amino acids. Between the trimmed V and J ends, which lost 0 bases and 4 bases, there was a span of 17 bases. Germline V gene sequence: CDR1 SGHRS, CDR2 YFSETQ.